These 30 T cell receptor beta chains came from one sample sequenced in a study of T cells in Graves' hyperthyroidism and ophthalmopathy. Amplified TCR beta CDR3 regions came from RNA transcripts. First-round RT-PCR of the TCR CDR3 relied on the HTBI primer set. TCRdb independently ran MiXCR on the multiplex PCR reads; one entry per CDR3 protein. The repertoire holds about 610,000 distinct CDR3 sequences, about 15% seen once, with over 3.5% in the top ten. The sequenced sample consisted of blood. These receptor sequences come from a woman between 35 and 50 years old with Graves' ophthalmopathy.

This clonotype appeared many times. This sequence joins TRBV6-5 and TRBJ1-2; D is unresolved. Trimming pared 0 bases from V and 4 bases from J, leaving 6 bases between. The CDR3 is 13 residues long. CDR1 and CDR2 (germline): MNHEY, SVGAGI. CDR3 sequence reads: CASSYSARYGYTF. CDR3 sequence (DNA): TGTGCCAGCAGTTACTCCGCCCGCTATGGCTACACCTTC.

The chain joins TRBV10-3 to TRBJ2-7; 9 bases map to TRBD2. This CDR3 region has 15 residues. Germline assignment: CDR1 ENHRY and CDR2 SYGVKD. V dropped 8 bases and J dropped 6; count of bases not matched to a gene: 14. This CDR3 reads CAIRISGSTYGEQYF. The CDR3, as DNA: TGTGCCATCCGTATTAGCGGGAGCACTTACGGCGAGCAGTACTTC.

This clonotype was seen many times. V and J are TRBV6-2 or TRBV6-3 and TRBJ1-2, with D unresolved. Trimming pared 0 bases from V and 4 bases from J, leaving 9 bases between. CDR3 length equals 14 residues. CDR1 is MNHEY, CDR2 SVGEGT, per germline. The CDR3 here is CASSYSGPTYGYTF. The DNA of the CDR3 is TGTGCCAGCAGTTACTCCGGGCCGACCTATGGCTACACCTTC.

Ten or more counts support this clonotype. This chain uses TRBV19 with TRBJ1-3; D is unresolved. The ends were cut back, 3 bases at V and 4 bases at J, with 16 bases in the middle. CDR3 length: 16 residues. Germline lookup yields CDR1 LNHDA and CDR2 SQIVND (reference sequence). The CDR3 coding sequence is TGTGCCAGTAGTATCCCCTTTAGAACCGACGGAAACACCATATATTTT. This gives the protein CASSIPFRTDGNTIYF.

This clonotype was observed at least ten times. This sequence joins TRBV15 and TRBJ2-2; D remains unclear. Trimming took off 5 bases at V and 1 base at J, with 5 bases between the two ends. This CDR3 contains 13 residues. The V gene's germline CDR1 is LNHNV and CDR2 YYDKDF (reference sequence). The CDR3 loop reads CATSLLNTGELFF. The DNA for the CDR3 is TGTGCCACCAGCTTGTTGAACACCGGGGAGCTGTTTTTT.

Ten or more counts support this clonotype. V usage is TRBV29-1 and J usage is TRBJ2-5, with D unresolved. Trimming took off 6 bases at V and 2 bases at J, with 10 bases between the two ends. Germline V lookup: CDR1 SQVTM, CDR2 ANQGSEA. This CDR3 is 12 amino acids long. As DNA, the CDR3 is TGCAGCGTGCCGGGCCAGCAAGAGACCCAGTACTTC. Translation: CSVPGQQETQYF.

The V call is TRBV18, the J call TRBJ2-2; tentative D call: TRBD1 (6 bases). Germline CDR1 and CDR2: KGHSH and LQKENI. V was pared by 1 base and J by 3 bases, with 9 bases between. CDR3 length equals 15 residues. The CDR3 DNA reads TGTGCCAGCTCACCACTACAGGGCGACACCGGGGAGCTGTTTTTT. It translates to CASSPLQGDTGELFF. The whole variable domain, remainder taken from reference TRBV18 and TRBJ2-2, is NAGVMQNPRHLVRRRGQEARLRCSPMKGHSHVYWYRQLPEEGLKFMVYLQKENIIDESGMPKERFSAEFPKEGPSILRIQQVVRGDSAAYFCASSPLQGDTGELFFGEGSRLTVL.

This clonotype was observed many times. The chain links TRBV15 to TRBJ1-1; unclear D gene. In germline, CDR1 is LNHNV, CDR2 YYDKDF (reference sequence). The CDR3 consists of 14 residues. Trimming shortened V by 0 bases and J by 0 bases, and 5 bases separated the two germline ends. CDR3 region: CATSRDQVNTEAFF. For the CDR3, the DNA is TGTGCCACCAGCAGAGATCAGGTGAACACTGAAGCTTTCTTT. The complete variable domain, with remaining parts taken from reference TRBV15 and TRBJ1-1, reads DAMVIQNPRYQVTQFGKPVTLSCSQTLNHNVMYWYQQKSSQAPKLLFHYYDKDFNNEADTPDNFQSRRPNTSFCFLDIRSPGLGDTAMYLCATSRDQVNTEAFFGQGTRLTVV.

This clonotype showed up many times. The chain is built from TRBV20-1 and TRBJ1-5; D might be TRBD1 (6 bases). CDR3 size: 15 residues. The ends were cut back, 6 bases at V and 0 bases at J, with 15 bases in the middle. The germline V gene encodes CDR1 DFQATT and CDR2 SNEGSKA (reference sequence). Written as DNA, the CDR3 is TGCAGTGCGGAGGACAGATTTTATAGCAATCAGCCCCAGCATTTT. The encoded protein is CSAEDRFYSNQPQHF.

This clonotype appeared many times. The chain uses TRBV30 and TRBJ2-7; D remains unclear. Germline V gene sequence: CDR1 GTSNPN, CDR2 SVGIG (reference sequence). Trimming took off 2 bases at V and 2 bases at J, with 10 bases between the two ends. This CDR3 has 13 amino acids. The CDR3: CAWSRSLAYEQYF. The DNA for the CDR3 is TGTGCCTGGAGTCGTAGTCTAGCCTACGAGCAGTACTTC.

This clonotype occurred many times. The chain links TRBV6-5 to TRBJ2-7; 8 positions agree with TRBD2. CDR1 MNHEY and CDR2 SVGAGI come from the germline V gene. The CDR3 has 15 residues. The ends lost 0 bases at V and 4 bases at J; junction bases unmatched: 5. The CDR3 sequence is CASSYSSGRVYEQYF. The CDR3 DNA reads as TGTGCCAGCAGTTACTCCAGCGGGAGAGTTTACGAGCAGTACTTC.

In its sample, this clonotype was seen a few times. V gene TRBV19 combines with J gene TRBJ2-5, with 10 bases fitting TRBD2. V dropped 9 bases and J dropped 4; count of bases not matched to a gene: 5. This CDR3 is built from 13 residues. Germline V lookup: CDR1 LNHDA, CDR2 SQIVND (reference sequence). This CDR3 reads CASVAGGGETQYF. Here the CDR3 DNA reads TGTGCCAGCGTAGCGGGAGGAGGAGAGACCCAGTACTTC.

This clonotype was recorded at least ten times. This chain connects TRBV24-1 to TRBJ1-2; D is possibly TRBD1 (5 bases). The V end lost 0 bases, the J end lost 4 bases, and 8 bases lay between the germline ends. Germline V gives CDR1 KGHDR, CDR2 SFDVKD. The CDR3 has 14 amino acids. Here the CDR3 reads CATSDLKDTYGYTF. The CDR3 DNA is TGTGCCACCAGTGATTTGAAGGACACCTATGGCTACACCTTC.

This clonotype was seen at least ten times. The chain joins TRBV12-3 or TRBV12-4 to TRBJ2-5, with 13 nucleotides matching TRBD2. Germline trimming cut 3 bases from V and 5 bases from J; bases unmatched to any gene: 12. The CDR3 length is 18 residues. The CDR3 region is CASSFGGTSGILRETQYF. The CDR3 nucleotides read TGTGCCAGCAGTTTTGGTGGGACTAGCGGGATTTTGCGGGAGACCCAGTACTTC.

This clonotype has ten or more counts. The chain has TRBV24-1 and TRBJ2-2; 7 bases align to TRBD1. Germline CDR1 and CDR2: KGHDR and SFDVKD. The V and J ends lost 5 bases and 2 bases, in that order; junction bases with no gene match: 7. The length of the CDR3 is 16 residues. CDR3 protein: CATSASGTANTGELFF. The CDR3 DNA reads as TGTGCCACCAGTGCCTCCGGGACAGCTAACACCGGGGAGCTGTTTTTT.

A note on this clonotype: A clone one base away is much larger, so this may be a read error. No conserved phenylalanine or tryptophan ends this CDR3, so it is likely a read error. The rearrangement links TRBV11-3 to TRBJ2-2, with 7 bases identical to TRBD1. Germline V CDR1 and CDR2: SGHNT, YENEEA. This CDR3 comprises 15 residues. Trimming cost V 0 bases and J 6 bases; bases outside gene matches: 4. The CDR3 is CASSLESGTAGELFS. The CDR3 DNA is TGTGCCAGCAGCTTAGAGTCAGGGACAGCCGGGGAGCTGTTTTCT.

The table lists this clonotype with a few counts. The chain has TRBV6-4 and TRBJ2-6; 9 nucleotides align to TRBD1. CDR3 size: 20 residues. The ends lost 6 bases at V and 0 bases at J; junction bases unmatched: 15. Germline assignment: CDR1 MRHNA and CDR2 SNTAGT. CDR3 sequence reads: CASRIKQGARAPSGANVLTF. As DNA, the CDR3 is TGTGCCAGCAGGATTAAACAGGGGGCTCGCGCCCCCTCTGGGGCCAACGTCCTGACTTTC.

The V gene is TRBV3-1, the J gene TRBJ1-1; 7 bases agree with TRBD1. Germline assignment: CDR1 LGHDT and CDR2 YNNKEL (reference sequence). The junction had 7 bases not matched to a gene; V was cut back by 3 bases and J by 3 bases. The CDR3 spans 15 residues. Here the CDR3 reads CASSQFRGKDTEAFF. The CDR3 bases are TGTGCCAGCAGCCAGTTCAGGGGGAAGGACACTGAAGCTTTCTTT.

There are many counts of this clonotype. The chain recombines TRBV19 with TRBJ1-2, with 8 bases aligning to TRBD1. Trimming took 7 bases from V and 2 from J; bases not matched to a gene: 12. There are 16 residues in the CDR3. Germline V gene lookup returns CDR1 LNHDA and CDR2 SQIVND (reference sequence). CDR3: CASTTVGTGVNYGYTF. In DNA, the CDR3 is TGTGCCAGTACCACAGTCGGGACAGGCGTCAACTATGGCTACACCTTC.

The chain uses TRBV28 and TRBJ1-1; D gene ambiguous. V was trimmed by 5 bases and J by 0 bases, leaving 16 bases between them. CDR3 length equals 16 residues. Germline CDR1 is MDHEN and CDR2 is SYDVKM. CDR3 region: CASSDRRRFMNTEAFF. The CDR3 DNA reads as TGTGCCAGCAGTGATCGGAGGAGGTTCATGAACACTGAAGCTTTCTTT.

This clonotype was seen repeatedly, ten times or more. The chain couples TRBV24-1 to TRBJ1-1, with a tentative D call TRBD1 (5 bases). The CDR3 extends over 13 amino acids. Looked up from germline, CDR1 is KGHDR and CDR2 is SFDVKD. Trimming pared 10 bases from V and 1 base from J, leaving 12 bases between. The CDR3 spells CATALGRNTEAFF. CDR3 nucleotide sequence: TGTGCCACGGCCCTGGGACGGAACACTGAAGCTTTCTTT.

The chain combines TRBV6-5 with TRBJ2-7; perhaps TRBD2 as D (5 bases). This CDR3 region has 15 residues. Germline CDR1 MNHEY, CDR2 SVGAGI. The ends were cut back, 2 bases at V and 2 bases at J, with 13 bases in the middle. CDR3 sequence: CASSYAVGSTYEQYF. The CDR3 DNA is TGTGCCAGCAGTTACGCTGTAGGGAGTACCTACGAGCAGTACTTC.

The J gene is TRBJ2-2, the V gene TRBV5-1; D is perhaps TRBD1 (5 bases). Trimming left V 0 bases short and J 6 bases short, with 9 bases between. Germline V gene sequence: CDR1 SGHRS, CDR2 YFSETQ. The CDR3 loop spans 14 amino acids. CDR3 loop: CASSLVLGPGELFF. The CDR3 region has the DNA TGCGCCAGCAGCTTGGTCCTGGGGCCCGGGGAGCTGTTTTTT.

This sequence joins TRBV7-2 and TRBJ1-6, with D hard to call. This CDR3 has 14 amino acids. The V end lost 3 bases, the J end lost 8 bases, and 11 bases lay between the germline ends. In germline, CDR1 is SGHTA, CDR2 FQGNSA. The DNA of the CDR3 is TGTGCCAGCAGCTTCCGGGTTAGGGATTCACCCCTCCACTTT. Translated: CASSFRVRDSPLHF.

This clonotype was counted at least ten times. The J gene is TRBJ1-2, the V gene TRBV28; tentatively, D is TRBD1 (5 bases). V was shortened by 6 bases and J by 4 bases, with 21 bases between the two germline ends. The CDR3 runs to 16 residues. Germline CDR1 reads MDHEN; CDR2 reads SYDVKM. As DNA, the CDR3 is TGTGCCAGCAGCGCTCGGGTGTGGCAGGGAATCTATGGCTACACCTTC. It encodes CASSARVWQGIYGYTF.

This clonotype was detected ten times or more. CDR3 coding DNA: TGCAGCCTCCGGGGCTCCGTCGGCGAGCAGTACTTC. It codes for CSLRGSVGEQYF. This rearrangement joins TRBV29-1 to TRBJ2-7; TRBD1 or TRBD2 may be the D gene (5 bases each). The CDR3 contains 12 residues. The V gene's germline CDR1 is SQVTM and CDR2 ANQGSEA. The V end was cut by 8 bases, the J end by 6 bases, with 17 bases between.

This clonotype was detected many times. The chain carries TRBV28 and TRBJ1-1; no clear D. The V gene lost 5 bases and the J gene lost 4 bases, with 17 bases spanning the gap. Germline lookup yields CDR1 MDHEN and CDR2 SYDVKM. This CDR3 contains 15 residues. CDR3 bases: TGTGCCAGCAGTCCCGGAACCCTCATGGGCACTGAAGCTTTCTTT. Encoded protein: CASSPGTLMGTEAFF.

The gene calls are TRBV6-1 and TRBJ2-5; D gene unclear. V lost 8 bases to trimming and J lost 4 bases, with 17 bases between them. The CDR3 is 14 residues long. Germline values: CDR1 MNHNS, CDR2 SASEGT. The CDR3 here is CASVIFGELETQYF. The CDR3 DNA follows: TGTGCCAGCGTCATTTTTGGGGAACTAGAGACCCAGTACTTC.

This clonotype was observed at least ten times. The chain links TRBV20-1 to TRBJ1-6; D might be TRBD1 (5 bases). This CDR3 region has 11 residues. V lost 3 bases and J lost 8, with 5 bases in between. Germline V CDR1 and CDR2: DFQATT, SNEGSKA (reference sequence). Here the CDR3 DNA reads TGCAGTGCTAGGGGGGATTCACCCCTCCACTTT. Its translation: CSARGDSPLHF.

V and J are TRBV18 and TRBJ2-7, with D uncertain. This CDR3 is 14 amino acids long. Per the germline V gene, CDR1 is KGHSH and CDR2 is LQKENI. V was trimmed by 2 bases and J by 4 bases, leaving 12 bases between them. The CDR3 here is CASSPYRATYEQYF. For the CDR3, the DNA is TGTGCCAGCTCACCATACCGGGCAACGTACGAGCAGTACTTC.